These T cell receptor beta chains were read from a single sample in a study of control samples from healthy donors and cancer patients. Produced via immunoSEQ multiplex PCR; TCRdb's table is partial and in-frame only. The sample yields about 70,000 clones, 84% seen once. Material for sequencing was blood. The receptor source for this set is a man aged 50 to 59 in good health. Each CDR3 is given with its conserved first and last residue. The order of the fields is CDR3 protein, CDR3 DNA, D gene, clone size, J gene, V gene. A D gene is named only where the DNA matches it firmly. Not all rows give a size; the values are once, few, many and, for expanded clones, a class.

CDR3: CASSPGLAGLHEQYF
DNA: TGTGCCAGCAGTCCTGGACTAGCGGGGCTACACGAGCAGTACTTC
D: TRBD2
size: -
J: TRBJ2-7
V: TRBV14

CDR3: CASSLMGQGPYEQYF
DNA: TGTGCCAGCAGTTTAATGGGACAGGGTCCCTACGAGCAGTACTTC
D: TRBD1
size: -
J: TRBJ2-7
V: TRBV27

CDR3: CASSLGTYLNTDTQYF
DNA: TGCGCCAGCAGCTTGGGGACATATCTAAACACAGATACGCAGTATTTT
D: -
size: -
J: TRBJ2-3
V: TRBV5-1

CDR3: CATSDGGQRTEAFF
DNA: TGTGCCACCAGTGATGGGGGACAGAGAACTGAAGCTTTCTTT
D: TRBD1
size: few
J: TRBJ1-1
V: TRBV24-1

CDR3: CASSLGPDRDEQYF
DNA: TGCGCCAGCAGCTTGGGACCAGACAGGGACGAGCAGTACTTC
D: TRBD1
size: -
J: TRBJ2-7
V: TRBV5-1

CDR3: CASSLSRDNSPLHF
DNA: TGCGCCAGCAGCTTGTCCAGGGATAATTCACCCCTCCACTTT
D: -
size: -
J: TRBJ1-6
V: TRBV5-1

CDR3: CASSLRGSGRETQYF
DNA: TGTGCCAGCAGCTTACGGGGTAGCGGGAGAGAGACCCAGTACTTC
D: TRBD2
size: -
J: TRBJ2-5
V: TRBV7-2

CDR3: CASSQTGASLQPQHF
DNA: TGTGCCAGCAGCCAAACTGGGGCGAGTCTTCAGCCCCAGCATTTT
D: -
size: -
J: TRBJ1-5
V: TRBV3-1/TRBV3-2

CDR3: CASSGAADNNEQFF
DNA: TGTGCCAGTTCCGGGGCGGCGGACAACAATGAGCAGTTCTTC
D: -
size: -
J: TRBJ2-1
V: TRBV6-5

CDR3: CASSFKGNYGYTF
DNA: TGTGCCAGCAGTTTCAAGGGTAACTATGGCTACACCTTC
D: -
size: -
J: TRBJ1-2
V: TRBV12-3/TRBV12-4